Below, 21 T cell receptor beta chains from the same sample are listed, as sequenced in a study of Ad26.COV2.S vaccination and SARS-CoV-2 variants. Treatment described: about 20 received Ad26.COV2.S at low or high dose, single or two shots; 5 received placebo; per-sample allocation not given. Specimen acquisition occurred on day 63 following the initial vaccine or placebo injection. Sequenced by immunoSEQ multiplex PCR; TCRdb stores in-frame clones only, minus some. This sample carries over 350,000 clones, roughly nine tenths of them seen once, and the ten largest clones take 3.5%. The source material was peripheral blood, sampled in a trial of Ad26.COV2.S vaccine versus placebo. Every receptor here comes from a person between 18 and 59 years old who received the Ad26.COV2.S COVID-19 vaccine or a placebo.

The chain has TRBV9 and TRBJ1-2; D gene uncertain. V dropped 0 bases and J dropped 7 bases, with 4 bases sitting between them. The germline CDR1 and CDR2 sequences are SGDLS and YYNGEE. This CDR3 has 11 amino acids. DNA for the CDR3: TGTGCCAGCAGCGTAGTCAGTGGCTACACCTTC. Its protein product is CASSVVSGYTF.

The gene calls are TRBV6-5 and TRBJ2-7; either TRBD1 or TRBD2 may supply D (5 bases each). Trimming took off 6 bases at V and 1 base at J, with 16 bases between the two ends. CDR1 and CDR2 (germline): MNHEY, SVGAGI. This CDR3 contains 15 residues. The CDR3 DNA sequence: TGTGCCAGCAGACCCCCGATGGGGGTTTCCTACGAGCAGTACTTC. This encodes CASRPPMGVSYEQYF.

The chain is built from TRBV15 and TRBJ1-6, with TRBD1 as a possible D gene (6 bases). Trimming removed 3 bases at V and 1 base at J, with 13 bases between. The CDR3 is made up of 17 amino acids. Germline V lookup: CDR1 LNHNV, CDR2 YYDKDF (reference sequence). CDR3 coding DNA: TGTGCCACCAGCAGCGGGGGGGCCCGGTCCTATAATTCACCCCTCCACTTT. Encoded protein: CATSSGGARSYNSPLHF.

Here the CDR3 reads CASSLVTGQGGGYTF. The CDR3 DNA follows: TGTGCCAGCAGCTTGGTTACAGGGCAAGGTGGTGGCTACACCTTC. The chain combines TRBV5-6 with TRBJ1-2; D is possibly TRBD1 (6 bases). The CDR3 is made up of 15 amino acids. Trimming left V 0 bases short and J 7 bases short, with 16 bases between. CDR1 is SGHDT, CDR2 YYEEEE, per germline.

There are a few counts of this clone. The chain joins TRBV5-6 to TRBJ1-6; TRBD1 agrees at 7 bases. CDR3 length equals 14 residues. Germline loops: CDR1 SGHDT, CDR2 YYEEEE. V trimming: 5 bases; J trimming: 9 bases; junction bases outside the gene matches: 8. CDR3 sequence reads: CASSPGQAVSPLHF. The CDR3 DNA follows: TGTGCCAGCAGTCCCGGACAGGCCGTTTCACCCCTCCACTTT.

This chain connects TRBV19 to TRBJ1-4, with unresolved D. The CDR3 contains 13 residues. Germline CDR1 LNHDA, CDR2 SQIVND (reference sequence). V was shortened by 3 bases and J by 6 bases, with 8 bases between the two germline ends. CDR3 sequence reads: CASSISGYEKLFF. The CDR3 DNA reads as TGTGCCAGTAGTATCTCGGGGTATGAAAAACTGTTTTTT.

V gene TRBV2 combines with J gene TRBJ1-2; TRBD1 matches 7 bases. The germline CDR1 and CDR2 sequences are SNHLY and FYNNEI. This CDR3 region has 16 residues. V shed 0 bases, J shed 7 bases, and the junction held 11 bases outside the gene matches. CDR3 sequence reads: CASSEASRGFLGGYTF. As DNA, the CDR3 is TGTGCCAGCAGTGAAGCCAGCAGGGGGTTTTTAGGTGGCTACACCTTC.

CDR3 bases: TGTGCCAGTAGTATCGGCCAGCAGCCCCAGCATTTT. Translation gives CASSIGQQPQHF. This chain joins TRBV19 and TRBJ1-5; no clear D gene. Per germline, CDR1 LNHDA and CDR2 SQIVND (reference sequence). Trimming took off 3 bases at V and 7 bases at J, with 7 bases between the two ends. The CDR3 loop spans 12 amino acids.

The chain joins TRBV5-4 to TRBJ2-5, with TRBD2 matching 9 bases. The CDR3 extends over 17 amino acids. V gave up 0 bases and J gave up 4 bases; unmatched junction bases: 10. Per the germline V gene, CDR1 is SGHNT and CDR2 is YYREEE (reference sequence). The CDR3 loop reads CASSLGRGGLRRETQYF. The CDR3 bases are TGTGCCAGCAGCTTGGGGCGGGGGGGCCTTCGGAGAGAGACCCAGTACTTC. Filled out from reference TRBV5-4 and TRBJ2-5, the complete variable domain reads ETGVTQSPTHLIKTRGQQVTLRCSSQSGHNTVSWYQQALGQGPQFIFQYYREEENGRGNFPPRFSGLQFPNYSSELNVNALELDDSALYLCASSLGRGGLRRETQYFGPGTRLLVL.

The V gene is TRBV2, the J gene TRBJ1-2, with a tentative D call TRBD1 (5 bases). The CDR3 has 16 residues. The germline V and J ends were trimmed by 6 bases and 1 base, with 18 bases remaining between them. Germline V gene sequence: CDR1 SNHLY, CDR2 FYNNEI. CDR3 sequence: CASRTMTVVLNYGYTF. In DNA form, the CDR3 reads TGTGCCAGCAGAACGATGACAGTAGTGCTTAACTATGGCTACACCTTC.

This chain joins TRBV18 and TRBJ1-2; tentatively, D is TRBD1 (5 bases). This CDR3 region has 15 residues. V was shortened by 3 bases and J by 5 bases, with 16 bases between the two germline ends. Germline V lookup: CDR1 KGHSH, CDR2 LQKENI. This chain's CDR3 is CASSPSPPRAYGYTF. The DNA for the CDR3 is TGTGCCAGCTCACCGTCCCCGCCCAGGGCATATGGCTACACCTTC.

This chain links TRBV5-5 with TRBJ2-5, with 10 bases matching TRBD2. CDR1 and CDR2 (germline): SGHKS, YYEKEE (reference sequence). This CDR3 region has 16 residues. V gave up 6 bases and J gave up 1 base; unmatched junction bases: 9. The CDR3 reads CASNGAGGPFQETQYF. In DNA, the CDR3 is TGTGCCAGCAATGGAGCGGGGGGGCCTTTCCAAGAGACCCAGTACTTC.

This clone was detected once. The chain has TRBV18 and TRBJ1-2; D possibly corresponds to TRBD1 (5 bases). This CDR3 is 14 amino acids long. The germline V gene encodes CDR1 KGHSH and CDR2 LQKENI. Trimming took off 0 bases at V and 6 bases at J, with 11 bases between the two ends. The CDR3: CASSPPTREDGYTF. CDR3 in DNA: TGTGCCAGCTCACCACCGACCAGGGAGGATGGCTACACCTTC.

This chain uses TRBV6-5 with TRBJ2-5; D gene uncertain. Trimming took off 8 bases at V and 6 bases at J, with 19 bases between the two ends. This CDR3 has 14 amino acids. CDR1 and CDR2 (germline): MNHEY, SVGAGI. In nucleotides, the CDR3 is TGTGCCAGCGAAGAACGGACGAGGACGAAGACCCAGTACTTC. It encodes CASEERTRTKTQYF.

The chain recombines TRBV6-2 or TRBV6-3 with TRBJ1-2; D is unresolved. The germline V and J ends were trimmed by 2 bases and 5 bases, with 6 bases remaining between them. Germline V gene data show CDR1 as MNHEY and CDR2 as SVGEGT. This CDR3 has 12 amino acids. CDR3 DNA sequence: TGTGCCAGCAGTTACGGCAAGTATGGCTACACCTTC. This gives the protein CASSYGKYGYTF.

V gene TRBV10-1 combines with J gene TRBJ2-1; the match to TRBD2 covers 9 bases. The CDR3 is made up of 16 amino acids. V lost 0 bases and J lost 4; bases outside the gene matches: 4. The germline gives CDR1 WNHNN, CDR2 SYGVQD (reference sequence). The CDR3 here is CASSESAGGPYNEQFF. The CDR3 DNA is TGCGCCAGCAGTGAGTCAGCGGGGGGCCCTTACAATGAGCAGTTCTTC.

The J gene is TRBJ2-7, the V gene TRBV6-5; D is unresolved. The CDR3 runs 13 residues. The germline V and J ends were trimmed by 5 bases and 10 bases, with 18 bases remaining between them. Germline CDR1 and CDR2: MNHEY and SVGAGI. The CDR3 nucleotides read TGTGCCAGCAGTCGCGAAGGAGCTAGAATACAGTACTTC. Protein: CASSREGARIQYF.

In the case of this clone: This sample also contains other DNA sequences that code for the same CDR3. The chain has TRBV12-5 and TRBJ1-1, with D unclear. Germline assignment: CDR1 LGHNT and CDR2 FRNRAP. This CDR3 contains 13 residues. Deletions cut 6 bases from V and 5 bases from J, with 13 bases between. The CDR3 nucleotides are TGTGCTAGTGGCCGTGATCGGGGTACTGAAGCTTTCTTT. This sequence encodes CASGRDRGTEAFF.

The rearrangement uses TRBV10-3 and TRBJ1-2, with 8 bases lining up with TRBD1. Germline V gene sequence: CDR1 ENHRY, CDR2 SYGVKD. The CDR3 loop spans 16 amino acids. Germline trimming cut 4 bases from V and 4 bases from J; bases unmatched to any gene: 11. The CDR3 is CAISGPTGDGGYGYTF. Written as DNA, the CDR3 is TGTGCCATCAGTGGCCCGACAGGGGATGGAGGCTATGGCTACACCTTC.

The chain employs TRBV2 and TRBJ2-2; 7 positions match TRBD1. The CDR3 is 16 residues long. CDR1 is SNHLY and CDR2 is FYNNEI in the germline V gene. J lost 6 bases, V lost 7 bases, and 14 bases had no gene match. In DNA, the CDR3 is TGTGCCAGCACTAATATCAGGGGGATAGTCGCCGGGGAGCTGTTTTTT. It translates to CASTNIRGIVAGELFF. The variable domain in full, completed from reference TRBV2 and TRBJ2-2, reads EPEVTQTPSHQVTQMGQEVILRCVPISNHLYFYWYRQILGQKVEFLVSFYNNEISEKSEIFDDQFSVERPDGSNFTLKIRSTKLEDSAMYFCASTNIRGIVAGELFFGEGSRLTVL.

The CDR3 DNA reads as TGTGCCAGCAGCTTTGGGGTGTCCTACGAGCAGTACTTC. Protein product: CASSFGVSYEQYF. The V gene is TRBV5-6, the J gene TRBJ2-7, with D unclear. Trimming pared 2 bases from V and 1 base from J, leaving 7 bases between. The germline CDR1 and CDR2 sequences are SGHDT and YYEEEE. The CDR3 runs to 13 residues.